What follows are 31 T cell receptor beta chains derived from one specimen sequenced in a study of cytomegalovirus exposure and HLA in healthy donors. Some clones are missing from TCRdb's copy, which holds only in-frame ones; the method was immunoSEQ multiplex PCR. Of more than 95,000 clones in the sample, roughly 90% were seen once. Input material: PBMCs. The receptors originated from a woman aged 18-35 years in good health and CMV-seronegative.

V usage is TRBV6-5 and J usage is TRBJ2-1; 7 nucleotides match TRBD2. This CDR3 contains 15 residues. The germline V gene encodes CDR1 MNHEY and CDR2 SVGAGI. V lost 3 bases and J lost 4; bases outside the gene matches: 6. The CDR3 nucleotides are TGTGCCAGCAGTTATTATTCGGGGGGATACAATGAGCAGTTCTTC. Residues: CASSYYSGGYNEQFF.

This chain connects TRBV5-4 to TRBJ2-2; TRBD1 might be the D (5 bases). CDR1 SGHNT and CDR2 YYREEE come from the germline V gene (reference sequence). Trimming removed 2 bases at V and 7 bases at J, with 15 bases between. This CDR3 is built from 15 residues. In DNA form, the CDR3 reads TGTGCCAGCAGCTTAGGGCAGGGTGCAATCGGGGAGCTGTTTTTT. Its protein product is CASSLGQGAIGELFF. Together with reference TRBV5-4 and TRBJ2-2, the CDR3 gives the full variable domain: ETGVTQSPTHLIKTRGQQVTLRCSSQSGHNTVSWYQQALGQGPQFIFQYYREEENGRGNFPPRFSGLQFPNYSSELNVNALELDDSALYLCASSLGQGAIGELFFGEGSRLTVL.

The chain carries TRBV4-2 and TRBJ2-5; the match to TRBD2 covers 10 bases. In germline, CDR1 is LGHNA, CDR2 YNFKEQ. The CDR3 is 15 amino acids. The junction had 2 bases not matched to a gene; V was cut back by 0 bases and J by 4 bases. The CDR3 DNA reads TGTGCCAGCAGCCAAGAATCTAGCGGGAGAGAGACCCAGTACTTC. The encoded protein is CASSQESSGRETQYF.

This sequence joins TRBV25-1 and TRBJ2-1, with D possibly matching TRBD2 (6 bases). V was shortened by 2 bases and J by 0 bases, with 8 bases between the two germline ends. The CDR3 totals 15 residues. Looked up from germline, CDR1 is MGHDK and CDR2 is SYGVNS. CDR3 nucleotide sequence: TGTGCCAGCAGTGAACCCGGGAGCTCCTACAATGAGCAGTTCTTC. Amino acids: CASSEPGSSYNEQFF.

This clone was found a few times. This rearrangement joins TRBV7-9 to TRBJ1-2; D remains unclear. CDR3 length: 12 residues. The V end was cut by 2 bases, the J end by 4 bases, with 5 bases between. Germline V gives CDR1 SEHNR, CDR2 FQNEAQ (reference sequence). The CDR3 loop reads CASSLPGYGYTF. The CDR3 DNA follows: TGTGCCAGCAGCTTACCAGGCTATGGCTACACCTTC.

This rearrangement joins TRBV15 to TRBJ2-7; 7 nucleotides line up with TRBD1. Germline trimming cut 1 base from V and 3 bases from J; bases unmatched to any gene: 3. This CDR3 contains 14 residues. Germline values: CDR1 LNHNV, CDR2 YYDKDF (reference sequence). The CDR3 sequence: CATSRGTGNYEQYF. CDR3 sequence (DNA): TGTGCCACCAGCAGAGGGACAGGAAACTACGAGCAGTACTTC.

The chain couples TRBV15 to TRBJ2-1, with 9 bases identical to TRBD2. The germline V gene has CDR1 LNHNV and CDR2 YYDKDF (reference sequence). The CDR3 contains 17 residues. V gave up 2 bases and J gave up 4 bases; unmatched junction bases: 9. The CDR3 reads CATSRRGGTSRYNEQFF. For the CDR3, the DNA is TGTGCCACCAGCAGAAGGGGCGGGACTAGCCGTTACAATGAGCAGTTCTTC.

The chain carries TRBV27 and TRBJ1-2; TRBD1 aligns across 10 bases. With V trimmed by 5 bases and J by 6 bases, 9 bases remained unmatched. The CDR3 covers 15 residues. Per the germline V gene, CDR1 is MNHEY and CDR2 is SMNVEV (reference sequence). CDR3 DNA: TGTGCCAGCAGTCACCGGGACAGGGGTGTGCATGGCTACACCTTC. Encoded protein: CASSHRDRGVHGYTF.

The chain combines TRBV30 with TRBJ1-6; TRBD1 matches 8 bases. Germline-derived CDR1 and CDR2 are GTSNPN and SVGIG (reference sequence). This CDR3 contains 16 residues. J gave up 4 bases and V 2 bases, and 7 bases lay outside the gene matches. In DNA form, the CDR3 reads TGTGCCTGGAGTAGAAGACAGGGGAGATATAATTCACCCCTCCACTTT. This codes for CAWSRRQGRYNSPLHF.

This chain uses TRBV6-1 with TRBJ1-2; unclear D gene. The V gene lost 1 base and the J gene lost 1 base, with 19 bases spanning the gap. Germline CDR1 reads MNHNS; CDR2 reads SASEGT. CDR3 size: 18 residues. In DNA form, the CDR3 reads TGTGCCAGCAGTGAAGTGAGGCTTCCTAGGTTGGGTAACTATGGCTACACCTTC. It translates to CASSEVRLPRLGNYGYTF.

The chain carries TRBV7-9 and TRBJ2-2, with TRBD1 matching over 9 bases. Trimming removed 5 bases from V and 5 bases from J; junction bases left unmatched: 9. Germline assignment: CDR1 SEHNR and CDR2 FQNEAQ (reference sequence). This CDR3 contains 16 residues. This CDR3 is CASSPRLGQGTGELFF. DNA of the CDR3: TGTGCCAGCAGCCCACGGCTGGGACAGGGAACCGGGGAGCTGTTTTTT.

The rearrangement links TRBV30 to TRBJ1-5, with 10 bases aligning to TRBD1. The CDR3 totals 15 residues. Germline CDR1 GTSNPN, CDR2 SVGIG (reference sequence). V shed 1 base and J 7 bases; nucleotides not matched to a gene: 7. CDR3 protein: CAWSAPGQGVQPQHF. The CDR3 DNA reads TGTGCCTGGAGTGCCCCAGGACAGGGGGTACAGCCCCAGCATTTT.

The V gene is TRBV18, the J gene TRBJ1-3; no clear D. The CDR3 consists of 15 residues. The germline gives CDR1 KGHSH, CDR2 LQKENI. V was shortened by 2 bases and J by 2 bases, with 10 bases between the two germline ends. This chain's CDR3 is CASSPTTGTGNTIYF. CDR3 DNA: TGTGCCAGCTCACCAACCACGGGGACTGGAAACACCATATATTTT. Full variable domain (missing parts from reference TRBV18 and TRBJ1-3): NAGVMQNPRHLVRRRGQEARLRCSPMKGHSHVYWYRQLPEEGLKFMVYLQKENIIDESGMPKERFSAEFPKEGPSILRIQQVVRGDSAAYFCASSPTTGTGNTIYFGEGSWLTVV.

The chain couples TRBV11-2 to TRBJ2-3; 11 positions match TRBD2. The CDR3 spans 18 residues. Germline V CDR1 and CDR2: SGHAT, FQNNGV. The J segment lost 2 bases and the V segment lost 0 bases, leaving 7 bases of the junction unmatched. In DNA form, the CDR3 reads TGTGCCAGCAGCTTAGAGTTAGCGGGGGGGCCACCCACAGATACGCAGTATTTT. Translation: CASSLELAGGPPTDTQYF. Filled out from reference TRBV11-2 and TRBJ2-3, the complete variable domain reads EAGVAQSPRYKIIEKRQSVAFWCNPISGHATLYWYQQILGQGPKLLIQFQNNGVVDDSQLPKDRFSAERLKGVDSTLKIQPAKLEDSAVYLCASSLELAGGPPTDTQYFGPGTRLTVL.

V usage is TRBV27 and J usage is TRBJ2-2, with D perhaps TRBD1 (5 bases). CDR1 and CDR2 from the germline V gene are MNHEY and SMNVEV (reference sequence). Trimming left V 6 bases short and J 1 base short, with 12 bases between. The CDR3 is made up of 15 amino acids. The CDR3 protein is CASRKGQGNTGELFF. The CDR3 nucleotides are TGTGCCAGCAGGAAAGGGCAGGGGAACACCGGGGAGCTGTTTTTT.

The gene calls are TRBV28 and TRBJ2-7, with 15 bases aligning to TRBD2. V shed 6 bases and J 6 bases; nucleotides not matched to a gene: 6. Germline-derived CDR1 and CDR2 are MDHEN and SYDVKM. This CDR3 contains 15 residues. The CDR3 loop is CASRSGTSGGSEQYF. The CDR3 DNA sequence: TGTGCCAGCAGGTCCGGGACTAGCGGGGGGAGCGAGCAGTACTTC.

The chain couples TRBV6-1 to TRBJ2-1, with 8 bases that match TRBD1. CDR3 length: 17 residues. CDR1 is MNHNS, CDR2 SASEGT, per germline. With 4 bases clipped from V and 1 base from J, the junction kept 9 bases outside the gene matches. The CDR3 bases are TGTGCCAGCAGTGGGGGTTCAGGGGGCTGGTCCTACAATGAGCAGTTCTTC. As protein: CASSGGSGGWSYNEQFF.

In this sample, this clone turned up a few times. The chain uses TRBV14 and TRBJ2-5; 9 nucleotides line up with TRBD2. The germline CDR1 and CDR2 sequences are SGHDN and FVKESK. J lost 2 bases, V lost 2 bases, and 3 bases had no gene match. The CDR3 has 15 residues. The CDR3 loop reads CASSQPSGVQETQYF. The CDR3 nucleotides read TGTGCCAGCAGCCAACCTAGCGGGGTACAAGAGACCCAGTACTTC.

This clone was picked up one time. The DNA of the CDR3 is TGTGCCAGCAGCGTAGATGGGCTGGCCCTCAATGAGCAGTTCTTC. Translating gives CASSVDGLALNEQFF. The V and J genes are TRBV9 and TRBJ2-1; D call uncertain. Deletions cut 0 bases from V and 6 bases from J, with 13 bases between. CDR3 length equals 15 residues. Per the germline V gene, CDR1 is SGDLS and CDR2 is YYNGEE.

Here the CDR3 reads CASSNHRGYEQYF. CDR3 sequence (DNA): TGTGCCAGTAGTAACCACAGGGGCTACGAGCAGTACTTC. The chain links TRBV19 to TRBJ2-7; TRBD1 matches 7 bases. The junction had 3 bases not matched to a gene; V was cut back by 4 bases and J by 3 bases. The germline gives CDR1 LNHDA, CDR2 SQIVND (reference sequence). The CDR3 has 13 amino acids.

V usage is TRBV7-9 and J usage is TRBJ2-4, with 12 bases fitting TRBD1. CDR3 length: 19 amino acids. With V trimmed by 1 base and J by 0 bases, 7 bases remained unmatched. Germline-derived CDR1 and CDR2 are SEHNR and FQNEAQ (reference sequence). CDR3 residues: CASSLGGTGGSLAKNIQYF. CDR3 coding DNA: TGTGCCAGCAGCTTAGGTGGGACAGGGGGCTCCCTAGCCAAAAACATTCAGTACTTC.

V gene TRBV6-5 combines with J gene TRBJ1-4; 10 bases line up with TRBD1. Germline V lookup: CDR1 MNHEY, CDR2 SVGAGI. With 5 bases clipped from V and 8 bases from J, the junction kept 8 bases outside the gene matches. The CDR3 has 15 amino acids. CDR3 DNA sequence: TGTGCCAGCAGTACCGACAGGGGGCGGTGGGAAAAACTGTTTTTT. Translating gives CASSTDRGRWEKLFF.

This chain connects TRBV9 to TRBJ2-3, with D tentatively TRBD2 (5 bases). There are 14 residues in the CDR3. Germline CDR1 SGDLS, CDR2 YYNGEE. Trimming pared 5 bases from V and 1 base from J, leaving 11 bases between. The CDR3 sequence is CASSREGGTDTQYF. CDR3 nucleotides: TGTGCCAGCAGTCGAGAGGGCGGCACAGATACGCAGTATTTT.

The V call is TRBV6-4, the J call TRBJ1-5; D unresolved. The CDR3 length is 15 residues. Trimming stripped 3 bases from V and 1 base from J, with 10 bases between. Germline V gene lookup returns CDR1 MRHNA and CDR2 SNTAGT. The CDR3 nucleotides are TGTGCCAGCAGTGAAAGTGCGGGGAGCAATCAGCCCCAGCATTTT. It specifies CASSESAGSNQPQHF.

V usage is TRBV30 and J usage is TRBJ2-6; 10 nucleotides align to TRBD1. In germline, CDR1 is GTSNPN, CDR2 SVGIG (reference sequence). This CDR3 is 14 amino acids long. The CDR3 here is CASTGGAGANVLTF. The CDR3 DNA reads TGTGCATCGACAGGGGGCGCTGGGGCCAACGTCCTGACTTTC.

The genes are TRBV4-1 and TRBJ1-5; no firm D call. V gave up 2 bases and J gave up 0 bases, with 14 bases separating them. Per the germline V gene, CDR1 is MGHRA and CDR2 is YSYEKL. This CDR3 is built from 17 residues. The CDR3 DNA reads as TGCGCCAGCAGCCAACGGCCCCGAGAGGATAGCAATCAGCCCCAGCATTTT. Translation: CASSQRPREDSNQPQHF.

The chain links TRBV4-3 to TRBJ2-7, with 8 bases aligning to TRBD2. V lost 3 bases and J lost 3; bases outside the gene matches: 7. The CDR3 contains 15 residues. Per the germline V gene, CDR1 is LGHNA and CDR2 is YSLEER. In DNA, the CDR3 is TGCGCCAGCAGCCAGGAAACTAGCGGCGGCTACGAGCAGTACTTC. Protein: CASSQETSGGYEQYF.

The chain links TRBV5-4 to TRBJ2-1; the D is unclear. Trimming pared 1 base from V and 4 bases from J, leaving 6 bases between. The CDR3 runs to 13 residues. CDR1 SGHNT and CDR2 YYREEE come from the germline V gene (reference sequence). The CDR3 sequence: CASSLSQYNEQFF. The CDR3 DNA reads as TGTGCCAGCAGCTTGTCCCAGTACAATGAGCAGTTCTTC.

The rearrangement uses TRBV7-2 and TRBJ2-7, with a weak D call TRBD1 (6 bases). CDR3 size: 15 residues. V was cut by 5 bases and J by 5 bases, with 19 bases left in between. Germline loops: CDR1 SGHTA, CDR2 FQGNSA. The CDR3, as DNA: TGTGCCAGCAGCCGCGCAGGTGGGGGCCTAGACGAGCAGTACTTC. It yields the protein CASSRAGGGLDEQYF.

This clone was observed a single time. V usage is TRBV29-1 and J usage is TRBJ2-3; 9 bases are shared with TRBD1. The CDR3 has 15 residues. J was trimmed by 4 bases and V by 3 bases; bases with no gene match: 8. Germline CDR1 is SQVTM and CDR2 is ANQGSEA. Written as DNA, the CDR3 is TGCAGCGTTGATGCGGACAGGGGAGGGGCAGATACGCAGTATTTT. Its protein product is CSVDADRGGADTQYF.

This chain uses TRBV5-1 with TRBJ1-1; the D is unclear. CDR3 length equals 12 residues. Looked up from germline, CDR1 is SGHRS and CDR2 is YFSETQ. V lost 5 bases and J lost 1, with 6 bases in between. CDR3 sequence (DNA): TGCGCCAGCAGTAGAACGAACACTGAAGCTTTCTTT. As protein: CASSRTNTEAFF.